This TCR beta chain was sequenced during a study of monozygotic twins with cystic fibrosis. Study findings and constraints: Shared CDR3 numbers were not associated with age, concordance or severity. J usage was most co-twin-similar in 8 of 16 pairs, V in 13. Unrelated CF individuals shared fewer identical clonotypes than monozygotic CF twins. The repertoire was suggested to be naive-dominated, clonality median roughly 0.0089.

TCRdb's copy holds only in-frame clones and misses some; the assay was immunoSEQ multiplex PCR. The sample lists about 9,600 clones; about 98% were seen once. On this clone: Its antigen is unidentified.

CDR3 length equals 16 residues. The V segment lost 6 bases and the J segment 7 bases; nucleotides outside the gene matches: 9. Germline V gene sequence: CDR1 SGHVS, CDR2 FQNEAQ. The sample taken for sequencing was blood. The receptor was derived from a girl aged 2-9 years with cystic fibrosis. The rearrangement links TRBV7-8 to TRBJ2-2; 12 bases match TRBD2. The CDR3 sequence is CASSRTSGNWDGELFF. In DNA form, the CDR3 reads TGTGCCAGCAGTCGGACTAGCGGGAATTGGGACGGGGAGCTGTTTTTT.